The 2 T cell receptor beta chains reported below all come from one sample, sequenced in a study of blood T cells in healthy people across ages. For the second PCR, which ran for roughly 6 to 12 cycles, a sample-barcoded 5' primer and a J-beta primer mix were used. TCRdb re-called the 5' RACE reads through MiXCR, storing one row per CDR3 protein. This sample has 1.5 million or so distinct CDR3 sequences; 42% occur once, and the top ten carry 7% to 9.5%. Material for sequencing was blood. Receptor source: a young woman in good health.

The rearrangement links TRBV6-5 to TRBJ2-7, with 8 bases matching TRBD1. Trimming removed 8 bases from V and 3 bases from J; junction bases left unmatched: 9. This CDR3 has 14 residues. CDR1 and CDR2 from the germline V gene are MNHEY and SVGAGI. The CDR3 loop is CASRQTGVNYEQYF. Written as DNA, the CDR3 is TGTGCCAGCCGGCAGACAGGGGTAAACTACGAGCAGTACTTC.

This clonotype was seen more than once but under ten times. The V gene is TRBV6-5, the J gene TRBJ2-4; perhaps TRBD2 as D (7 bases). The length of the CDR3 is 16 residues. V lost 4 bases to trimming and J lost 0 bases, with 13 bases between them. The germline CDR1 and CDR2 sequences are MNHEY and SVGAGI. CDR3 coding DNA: TGTGCCAGCAGTTCGCTGGGGGGGCTAGCCAAAAACATTCAGTACTTC. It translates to CASSSLGGLAKNIQYF.